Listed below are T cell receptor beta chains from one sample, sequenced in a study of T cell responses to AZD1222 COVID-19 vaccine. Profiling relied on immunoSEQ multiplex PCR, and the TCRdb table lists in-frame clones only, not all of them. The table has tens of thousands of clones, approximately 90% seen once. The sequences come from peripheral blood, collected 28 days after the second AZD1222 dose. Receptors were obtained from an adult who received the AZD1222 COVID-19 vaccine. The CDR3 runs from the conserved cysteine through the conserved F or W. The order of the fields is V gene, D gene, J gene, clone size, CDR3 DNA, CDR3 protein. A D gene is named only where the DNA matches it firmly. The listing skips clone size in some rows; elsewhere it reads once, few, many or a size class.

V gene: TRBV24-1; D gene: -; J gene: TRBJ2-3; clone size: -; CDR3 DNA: TGTGCCACCAGTCGGATAGGGGCAGATACGCAGTATTTT; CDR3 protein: CATSRIGADTQYF
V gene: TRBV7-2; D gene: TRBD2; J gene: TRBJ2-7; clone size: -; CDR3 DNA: TGTGCCAGCAGCTTAGAAGGGCGGGGGGTCTACGAGCAGTACTTC; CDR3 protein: CASSLEGRGVYEQYF
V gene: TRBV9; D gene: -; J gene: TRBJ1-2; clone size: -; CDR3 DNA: TGTGCCAGCAGCGTACAAACAGGGTCAGCTAACTATGGCTACACCTTC; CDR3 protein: CASSVQTGSANYGYTF
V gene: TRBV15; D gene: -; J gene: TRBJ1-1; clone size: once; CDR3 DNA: TGTGCCACCAGCAGGGGGGGCTCGGATCACCCTGAAGCTTTCTTT; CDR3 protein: CATSRGGSDHPEAFF
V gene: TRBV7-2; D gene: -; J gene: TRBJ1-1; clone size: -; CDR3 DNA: TGTGCCAGCAGCTTAGCTTTCAGCCTCACTGAAGCTTTCTTT; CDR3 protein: CASSLAFSLTEAFF
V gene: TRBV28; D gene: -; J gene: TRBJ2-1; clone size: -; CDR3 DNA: TGTGCCAGCAGTTCCCCGGGGAGTACCAATGAGCAGTTCTTC; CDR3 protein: CASSSPGSTNEQFF
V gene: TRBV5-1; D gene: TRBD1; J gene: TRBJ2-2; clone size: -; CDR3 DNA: TGCGCCAGCAGCTTGGGTGACAGGGCGAACACCGGGGAGCTGTTTTTT; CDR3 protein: CASSLGDRANTGELFF
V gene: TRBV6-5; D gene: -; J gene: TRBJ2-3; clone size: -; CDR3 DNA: TGTGCCAGCAGGAACGGGGTGAGAGGCACAGATACGCAGTATTTT; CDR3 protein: CASRNGVRGTDTQYF
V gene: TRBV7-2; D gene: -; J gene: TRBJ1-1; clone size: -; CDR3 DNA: TGTGCCAGCAGCTTACCGACGTCTCTGAACACTGAAGCTTTCTTT; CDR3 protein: CASSLPTSLNTEAFF
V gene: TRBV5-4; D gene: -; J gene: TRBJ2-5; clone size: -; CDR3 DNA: TGTGCCAGCTCCCAAGCCCCCCGGGGGGCTGAAGAGACCCAGTACTTC; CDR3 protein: CASSQAPRGAEETQYF
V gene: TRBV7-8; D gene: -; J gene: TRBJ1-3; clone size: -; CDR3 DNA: TGTGCCAGCAGCTCCACGTCAACCGGAAACACCATATATTTT; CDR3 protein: CASSSTSTGNTIYF
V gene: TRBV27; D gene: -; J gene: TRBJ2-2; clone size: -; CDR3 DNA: TGTGCCAGCAGTATAGACAGTTATGGCACCGGGGAGCTGTTTTTT; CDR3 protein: CASSIDSYGTGELFF
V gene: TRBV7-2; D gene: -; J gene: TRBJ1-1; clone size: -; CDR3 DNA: TGTGCCAGCAGCCCCGACACTGAAGCTTTCTTT; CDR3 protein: CASSPDTEAFF
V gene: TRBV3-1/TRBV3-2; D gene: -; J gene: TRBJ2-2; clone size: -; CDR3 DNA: TGTGCCAGCAGCCAAGATACTGTTGCCGGGGAGCTGTTTTTT; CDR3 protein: CASSQDTVAGELFF
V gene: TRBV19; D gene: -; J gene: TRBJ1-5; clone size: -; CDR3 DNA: TGTGCCAGTAGTATTTTAGATCAGCCCCAGCATTTT; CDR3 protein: CASSILDQPQHF
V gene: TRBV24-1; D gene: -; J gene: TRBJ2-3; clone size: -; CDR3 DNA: TGTGCCACCAGTGTAGGCAGCACAGATACGCAGTATTTT; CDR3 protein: CATSVGSTDTQYF
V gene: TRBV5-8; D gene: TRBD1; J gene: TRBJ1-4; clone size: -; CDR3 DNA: TGTGCCAGCAGCCCCTACAGGGGAACGGATGAAAAACTGTTTTTT; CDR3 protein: CASSPYRGTDEKLFF
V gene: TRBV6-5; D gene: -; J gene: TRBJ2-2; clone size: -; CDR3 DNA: TGTGCCAGCAGTTATCGCGCAGGGGGGACCGGGGAGCTGTTTTTT; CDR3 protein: CASSYRAGGTGELFF
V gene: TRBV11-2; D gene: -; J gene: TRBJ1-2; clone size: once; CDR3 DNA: TGTGCCAGCAGCTTAGGCCCAGGGGCAGGGGCCTATGGCTACACCTTC; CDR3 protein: CASSLGPGAGAYGYTF
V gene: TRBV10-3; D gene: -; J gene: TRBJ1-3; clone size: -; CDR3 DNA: TGTGCCATCAGTGAGCTTAGAGGAGGAAACACCATATATTTT; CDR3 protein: CAISELRGGNTIYF
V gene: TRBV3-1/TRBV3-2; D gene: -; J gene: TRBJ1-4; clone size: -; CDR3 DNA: TGTGCCAGCAGCCAAGGGCGATTTAATGAAAAACTGTTTTTT; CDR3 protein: CASSQGRFNEKLFF
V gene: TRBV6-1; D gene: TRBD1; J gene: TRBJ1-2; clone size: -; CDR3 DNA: TGTGCCAGCAGTGAATTCAGGGGGCGAGGCTATGGCTACACCTTC; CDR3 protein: CASSEFRGRGYGYTF
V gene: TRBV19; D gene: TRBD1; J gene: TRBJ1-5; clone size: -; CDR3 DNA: TGTGCCAGTAGTAGCCGGACAGGGGGCGCGGGGAATCAGCCCCAGCATTTT; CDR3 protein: CASSSRTGGAGNQPQHF
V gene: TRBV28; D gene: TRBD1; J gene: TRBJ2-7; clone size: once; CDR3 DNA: TGTGCCAGCAGTTTATGGCAGGGGGTATTCTACGAGCAGTACTTC; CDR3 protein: CASSLWQGVFYEQYF
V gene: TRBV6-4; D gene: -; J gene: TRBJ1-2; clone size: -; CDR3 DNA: TGTGCCAGCAGTCCCCAGGGCGGATCCTCAAACTATGGCTACACCTTC; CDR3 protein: CASSPQGGSSNYGYTF
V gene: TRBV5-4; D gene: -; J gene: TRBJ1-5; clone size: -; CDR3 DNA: TGTGCCAGCAGCTTTGACCCCAATCAGCCCCAGCATTTT; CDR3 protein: CASSFDPNQPQHF
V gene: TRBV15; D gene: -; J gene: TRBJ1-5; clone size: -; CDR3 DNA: TGTGCCACCAGCAGAGATCCAGAGGTGGGCAGCAATCAGCCCCAGCATTTT; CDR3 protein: CATSRDPEVGSNQPQHF
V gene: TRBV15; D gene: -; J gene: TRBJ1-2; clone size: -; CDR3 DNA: TGTGCCACCAGCAGAGATTTGGGGGGACGCCTCACTAACTATGGCTACACCTTC; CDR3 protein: CATSRDLGGRLTNYGYTF
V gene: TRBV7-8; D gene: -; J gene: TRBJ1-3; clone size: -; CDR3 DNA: TGTGCCAGCAGCCACGTCGGAGTCGGGGGTGGAAACACCATATATTTT; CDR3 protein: CASSHVGVGGGNTIYF
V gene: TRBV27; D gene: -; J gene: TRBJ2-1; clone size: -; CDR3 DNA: TGTGCCAGCAGTTTAGATGGGGACAATGAGCAGTTCTTC; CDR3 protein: CASSLDGDNEQFF
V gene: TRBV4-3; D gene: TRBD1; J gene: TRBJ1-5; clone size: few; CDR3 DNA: TGCGCCAGCAGCCAAGATTCACAGGGGAGGGGTCAGCCCCAGCATTTT; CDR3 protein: CASSQDSQGRGQPQHF